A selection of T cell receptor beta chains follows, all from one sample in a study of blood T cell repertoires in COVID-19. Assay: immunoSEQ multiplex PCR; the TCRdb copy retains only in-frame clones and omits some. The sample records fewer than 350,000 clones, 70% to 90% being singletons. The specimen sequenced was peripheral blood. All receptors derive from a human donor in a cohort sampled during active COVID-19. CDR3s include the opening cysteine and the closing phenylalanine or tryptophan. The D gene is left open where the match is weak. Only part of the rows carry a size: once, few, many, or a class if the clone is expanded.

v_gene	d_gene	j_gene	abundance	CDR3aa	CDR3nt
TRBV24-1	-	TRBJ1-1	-	CATSNPLNTEAFF	TGTGCCACCAGTAATCCTTTGAACACTGAAGCTTTCTTT
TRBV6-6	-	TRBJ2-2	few	CASTPARGPNTGELFF	TGTGCCAGCACCCCAGCGCGGGGGCCAAACACCGGGGAGCTGTTTTTT
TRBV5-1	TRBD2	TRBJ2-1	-	CASSRGLASSYNEQFF	TGCGCCAGCAGCCGAGGACTAGCGAGCTCCTACAATGAGCAGTTCTTC
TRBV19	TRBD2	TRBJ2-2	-	CASSMGLAGGSELFF	TGTGCCAGTAGTATGGGGCTAGCGGGGGGTTCTGAGCTGTTTTTT
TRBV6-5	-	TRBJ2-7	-	CASSRDYEQYF	TGTGCCAGCAGCCGGGACTACGAGCAGTACTTC
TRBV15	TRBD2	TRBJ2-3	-	CATSRVGGGDTQYF	TGTGCCACCAGCAGAGTGGGCGGGGGAGATACGCAGTATTTT
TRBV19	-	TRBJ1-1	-	CASSQTEDTEAFF	TGTGCCAGTAGTCAGACGGAGGACACTGAAGCTTTCTTT
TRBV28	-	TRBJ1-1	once	CASSFPQGPGMNTEAFF	TGTGCCAGCAGTTTTCCCCAGGGGCCGGGCATGAACACTGAAGCTTTCTTT
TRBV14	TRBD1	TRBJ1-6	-	CASSQDLGTANSPLHF	TGTGCCAGCAGCCAAGATCTAGGGACAGCTAATTCACCCCTCCACTTT
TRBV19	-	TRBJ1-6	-	CASRHRQESSYNSPLHF	TGTGCCAGTAGACATCGACAGGAGAGCTCCTATAATTCACCCCTCCACTTT
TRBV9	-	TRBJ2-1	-	CASSPQGNSYNEQFF	TGTGCCAGCAGCCCCCAGGGGAACTCCTACAATGAGCAGTTCTTC
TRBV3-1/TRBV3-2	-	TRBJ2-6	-	CASSQDMAGSGANVLTF	TGTGCCAGCAGCCAAGATATGGCGGGCTCTGGGGCCAACGTCCTGACTTTC
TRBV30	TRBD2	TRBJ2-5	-	CAWSVHGGAVETQYF	TGTGCCTGGAGTGTTCACGGGGGGGCCGTCGAGACCCAGTACTTC
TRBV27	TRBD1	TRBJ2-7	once	CASRQTGSSYEQYF	TGTGCCAGCAGGCAGACAGGGAGCTCCTACGAGCAGTACTTC
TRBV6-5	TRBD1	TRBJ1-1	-	CASSYIQGRTEAFF	TGTGCCAGCAGTTATATACAGGGGAGGACTGAAGCTTTCTTT
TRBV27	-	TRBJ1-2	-	CASRGDGRYGYTF	TGTGCCAGCCGGGGTGACGGCCGCTATGGCTACACCTTC
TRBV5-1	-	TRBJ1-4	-	CASSLWGGLNEKLFF	TGCGCCAGCAGTTTATGGGGGGGTCTTAATGAAAAACTGTTTTTT
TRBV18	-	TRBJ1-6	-	CASSSDGVNSPLHF	TGTGCCAGCTCATCGGACGGGGTAAATTCACCCCTCCACTTT
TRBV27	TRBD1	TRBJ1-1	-	CASSVNRGLYAEAFF	TGTGCCAGCAGTGTCAACAGGGGGCTGTACGCTGAAGCTTTCTTT
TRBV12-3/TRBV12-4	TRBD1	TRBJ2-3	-	CASRQGATDTQYF	TGTGCCAGCAGGCAGGGGGCAACAGATACGCAGTATTTT
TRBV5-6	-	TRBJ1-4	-	CASRRGIDNEKLFF	TGTGCCAGTCGGCGGGGGATAGATAATGAAAAACTGTTTTTT
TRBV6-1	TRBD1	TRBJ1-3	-	CASSERTGSGNTIYF	TGTGCCAGCAGTGAGAGGACAGGGTCCGGAAACACCATATATTTT
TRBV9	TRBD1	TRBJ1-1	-	CASSVKDRGRTEAFF	TGTGCCAGCAGCGTAAAGGACAGGGGCAGGACTGAAGCTTTCTTT
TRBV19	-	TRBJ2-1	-	CASSIGPGSYNEQFF	TGTGCCAGTAGTATAGGACCGGGTTCCTACAATGAGCAGTTCTTC
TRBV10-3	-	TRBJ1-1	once	CAISESTSNTEAFF	TGTGCCATCAGTGAGTCGACATCGAACACTGAAGCTTTCTTT
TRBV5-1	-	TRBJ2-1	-	CASSLRSARYNEQFF	TGCGCCAGCAGCTTGCGCTCAGCGAGGTACAATGAGCAGTTCTTC
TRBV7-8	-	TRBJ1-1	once	CASSSTGRITEAFF	TGTGCCAGCAGCTCGACAGGTAGAATCACTGAAGCTTTCTTT
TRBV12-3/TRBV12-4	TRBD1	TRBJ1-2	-	CASSDDREDGYTF	TGTGCCAGCAGTGATGACAGGGAAGATGGCTACACCTTC